This TCR beta chain comes out of a study of T cells in Graves' hyperthyroidism and ophthalmopathy. The study's findings and limits: Ophthalmopathy was told apart from stable hyperthyroidism by a 13 V-J model. Blood held most thyroid clonotypes expanded above 0.001 frequency.

Germline V gene lookup returns CDR1 LNHNV and CDR2 YYDKDF (reference sequence). V lost 0 bases and J lost 3, with 6 bases in between. The CDR3 consists of 13 residues. This clonotype was picked up a small number of times. What it recognizes is unknown. Ophthalmopathy cases met thresholds of Clinical Activity Score at least 3, NOSPECS grade at least 4 and duration under 3 months. For the diagnoses, clinical symptoms, serum thyroxine and TRAb, thyroid ultrasound and orbital computed tomography were used. From RNA transcripts, TCR beta CDR3 regions were amplified. TCR CDR3 underwent first-round RT-PCR with the HTBI primer set. TCRdb fed the multiplex PCR reads into MiXCR, producing one record per CDR3 protein. The table lists hundreds of thousands of distinct CDR3 sequences, approximately 14% of them singletons.

The specimen sequenced was blood. This rearrangement joins TRBV15 to TRBJ2-7; no firm D call. This clonotype was sampled from a woman between 50 and 59 years old with Graves' ophthalmopathy. The CDR3, as DNA: TGTGCCACCAGCAGAGATGGAAACTACGAGCAGTACTTC. Residues: CATSRDGNYEQYF.